This T cell receptor (beta chain) was retrieved from a study of identical twins. TCRdb recomputed calls from the 5' RACE reads with MiXCR, one row per CDR3 protein. The top ten clones hold around 3% of a sample with some 240,000 distinct CDR3 sequences, roughly 8.7% of them seen once. From germline, CDR1 is SGHRS and CDR2 YFSETQ. The CDR3 consists of 16 residues. Trimming pared 0 bases from V and 0 bases from J, leaving 12 bases between. The data also belong to a second study, concerning yellow fever vaccine responses in identical twins.

Specimen: CD8+ T cells sorted from blood. This TCR was recovered from a woman between 18 and 29 years old in good health. J is TRBJ1-1 and V is TRBV5-1, with D perhaps TRBD1 (6 bases). CDR3 in amino acids: CASSLVGGQLNTEAFF. The CDR3 DNA sequence: TGCGCCAGCAGCTTGGTGGGAGGACAGTTGAACACTGAAGCTTTCTTT.